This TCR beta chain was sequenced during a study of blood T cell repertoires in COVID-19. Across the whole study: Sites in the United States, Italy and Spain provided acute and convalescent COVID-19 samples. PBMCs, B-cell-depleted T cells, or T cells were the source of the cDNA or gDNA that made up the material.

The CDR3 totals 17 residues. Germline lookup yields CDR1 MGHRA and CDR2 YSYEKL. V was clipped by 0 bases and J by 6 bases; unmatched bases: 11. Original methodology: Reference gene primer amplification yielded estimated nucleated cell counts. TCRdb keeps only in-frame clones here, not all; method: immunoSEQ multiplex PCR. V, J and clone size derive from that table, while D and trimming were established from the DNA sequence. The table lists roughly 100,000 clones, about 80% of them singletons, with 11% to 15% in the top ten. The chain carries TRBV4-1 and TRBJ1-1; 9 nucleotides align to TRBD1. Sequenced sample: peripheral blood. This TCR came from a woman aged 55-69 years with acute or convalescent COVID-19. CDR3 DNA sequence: TGCGCCAGCAGCCAAGATCGGGCTGGACAGGGGATCCCTGAAGCTTTCTTT. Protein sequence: CASSQDRAGQGIPEAFF.